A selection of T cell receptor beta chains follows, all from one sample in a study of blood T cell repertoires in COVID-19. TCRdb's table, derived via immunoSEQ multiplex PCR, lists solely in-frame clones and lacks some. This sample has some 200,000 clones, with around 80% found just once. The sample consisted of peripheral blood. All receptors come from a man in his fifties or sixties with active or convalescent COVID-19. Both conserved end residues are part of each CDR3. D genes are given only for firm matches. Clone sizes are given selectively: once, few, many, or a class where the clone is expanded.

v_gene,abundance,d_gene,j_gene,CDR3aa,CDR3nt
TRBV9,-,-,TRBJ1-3,CASSVGGNGGNTIYF,TGTGCCAGCAGCGTAGGAGGGAACGGCGGGAACACCATATATTTT
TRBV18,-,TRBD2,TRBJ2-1,CASSPDSGSLWNEQFF,TGTGCCAGCTCACCCGATAGCGGGAGCCTTTGGAATGAGCAGTTCTTC
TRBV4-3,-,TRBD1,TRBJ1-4,CASSQDLRGLREKLFF,TGCGCCAGCAGCCAAGATCTCAGGGGGCTTAGAGAAAAACTGTTTTTT
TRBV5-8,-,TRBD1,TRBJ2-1,CASIAGTGTYNEQFF,TGTGCCAGCATCGCCGGGACAGGAACCTACAATGAGCAGTTCTTC
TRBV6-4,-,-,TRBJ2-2,CASSVEAYTGELFF,TGTGCCAGCAGTGTCGAGGCCTACACCGGGGAGCTGTTTTTT
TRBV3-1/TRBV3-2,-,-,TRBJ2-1,CASSPSRHNEQFF,TGTGCCAGCAGCCCTTCTAGACACAATGAGCAGTTCTTC
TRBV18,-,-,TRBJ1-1,CASSSLQGIEAFF,TGTGCCAGCTCGTCCCTACAGGGCATTGAAGCTTTCTTT
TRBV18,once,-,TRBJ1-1,CASSPGLNTEAFF,TGTGCCAGCTCACCCGGTTTGAACACTGAAGCTTTCTTT
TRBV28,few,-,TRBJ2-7,CASSWTLSYEQYF,TGTGCCAGCAGTTGGACACTATCCTACGAGCAGTACTTC
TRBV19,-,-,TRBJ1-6,CASSMEVLHNSPLHF,TGTGCCAGTAGTATGGAGGTGCTACATAATTCACCCCTCCACTTT
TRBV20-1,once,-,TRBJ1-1,CSARGRIEAFF,TGCAGTGCCCGGGGGAGGATTGAAGCTTTCTTT
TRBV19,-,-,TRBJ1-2,CASSPDIPKGYTF,TGTGCCAGTAGCCCCGACATCCCCAAAGGCTACACCTTC
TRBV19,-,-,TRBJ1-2,CASSIGGGYTF,TGTGCCAGTAGTATAGGGGGCGGCTACACCTTC
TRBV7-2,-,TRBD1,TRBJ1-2,CASSERTGGGYGYTF,TGTGCCAGCAGCGAACGTACAGGGGGCGGCTATGGCTACACCTTC
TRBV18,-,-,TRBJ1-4,CASSPFRTAGGNWEKLFF,TGTGCCAGCTCACCTTTCCGGACGGCGGGGGGGAATTGGGAAAAACTGTTTTTT
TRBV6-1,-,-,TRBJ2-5,CASSEAKGEETQYF,TGTGCCAGCAGTGAAGCCAAGGGGGAAGAGACCCAGTACTTC
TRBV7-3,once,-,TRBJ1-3,CASSPGGSGNTIYF,TGTGCCAGCAGCCCCGGGGGATCTGGAAACACCATATATTTT
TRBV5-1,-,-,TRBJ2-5,CASTDSQETQYF,TGCGCCAGCACAGACTCCCAAGAGACCCAGTACTTC
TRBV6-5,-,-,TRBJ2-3,CASSYLPPDTQYF,TGTGCCAGCAGTTACCTCCCCCCAGATACGCAGTATTTT
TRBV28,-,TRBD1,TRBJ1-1,CASSLLQGTLNTEAFF,TGTGCCAGCAGTTTACTACAGGGGACCTTGAACACTGAAGCTTTCTTT
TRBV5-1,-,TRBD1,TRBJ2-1,CASSNGQVGNEQFF,TGCGCCAGCAGCAACGGACAGGTTGGGAATGAGCAGTTCTTC
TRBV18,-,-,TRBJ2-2,CASSPRSDNTGELFF,TGTGCCAGCTCACCACGTTCAGATAACACCGGGGAGCTGTTTTTT
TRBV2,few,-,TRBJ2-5,CASSVTEPDGTQYF,TGTGCCAGCAGTGTAACGGAGCCCGACGGGACCCAGTACTTC
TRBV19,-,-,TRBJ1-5,CASLRSFGSNQPQHF,TGTGCCAGTCTCAGGTCCTTTGGTAGCAATCAGCCCCAGCATTTT
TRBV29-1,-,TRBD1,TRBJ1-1,CSVEGFMGQSYTEAFF,TGCAGCGTTGAAGGGTTTATGGGACAGTCTTACACTGAAGCTTTCTTT
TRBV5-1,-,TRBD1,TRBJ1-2,CASRQGQGMGLYGYTF,TGCGCCAGCAGGCAGGGACAGGGGATGGGGTTATATGGCTACACCTTC
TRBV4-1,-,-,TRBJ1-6,CASSQEARASSYNSPLHF,TGCGCCAGCAGCCAAGAGGCGAGGGCCAGCTCCTATAATTCACCCCTCCACTTT
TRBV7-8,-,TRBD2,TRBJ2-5,CASSFWVAGQETQYF,TGTGCCAGCAGCTTCTGGGTAGCGGGGCAAGAGACCCAGTACTTC
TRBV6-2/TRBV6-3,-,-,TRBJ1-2,CASSYSSQGNYGYTF,TGTGCCAGCAGTTACTCGAGTCAGGGGAACTATGGCTACACCTTC
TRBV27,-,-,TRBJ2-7,CASSLMAGYPHEQYF,TGTGCCAGCAGTTTGATGGCGGGATACCCCCACGAGCAGTACTTC
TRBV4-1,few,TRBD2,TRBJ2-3,CASSQAPSGDTQYF,TGCGCCAGCAGCCAAGCCCCTAGCGGTGATACGCAGTATTTT
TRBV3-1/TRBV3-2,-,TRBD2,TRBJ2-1,CASSLGLVGATGEQFF,TGTGCCAGCAGCCTCGGACTAGTGGGCGCTACGGGCGAGCAGTTCTTC
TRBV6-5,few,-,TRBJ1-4,CASRLGGATNEKLFF,TGTGCCAGCAGGCTAGGGGGGGCGACGAATGAAAAACTGTTTTTT
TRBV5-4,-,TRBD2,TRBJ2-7,CASGRGAGGVVVYEQYF,TGTGCCAGCGGGAGGGGAGCGGGGGGCGTAGTCGTCTACGAGCAGTACTTC
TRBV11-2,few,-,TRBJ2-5,CASGLPAGGFSETQYF,TGTGCCAGCGGGCTCCCAGCCGGTGGGTTTTCAGAGACCCAGTACTTC
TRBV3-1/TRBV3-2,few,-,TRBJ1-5,CASSQGGLNQPQHF,TGTGCCAGCAGCCAAGGGGGGCTAAATCAGCCCCAGCATTTT
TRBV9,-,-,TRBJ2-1,CASSRRSTLPGNEQFF,TGTGCCAGCAGCCGCCGCTCGACCCTTCCGGGGAATGAGCAGTTCTTC
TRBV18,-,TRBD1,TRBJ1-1,CASSLPTGYRNTEAFF,TGTGCCAGCTCACTCCCGACAGGGTATCGAAACACTGAAGCTTTCTTT
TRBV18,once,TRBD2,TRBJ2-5,CASSTSVVAGGETQYF,TGTGCCAGCTCAACCTCCGTTGTAGCGGGAGGAGAGACCCAGTACTTC
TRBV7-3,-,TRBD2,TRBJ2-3,CASSYSGGGTDTQYF,TGTGCCAGCAGTTATAGCGGGGGCGGCACAGATACGCAGTATTTT
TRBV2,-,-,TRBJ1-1,CASSVQGINTEAFF,TGTGCCAGCAGCGTACAGGGAATCAACACTGAAGCTTTCTTT
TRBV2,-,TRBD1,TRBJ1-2,CASKRPGTVRYGYTF,TGTGCCAGCAAACGTCCCGGGACAGTGCGTTATGGCTACACCTTC
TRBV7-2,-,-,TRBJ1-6,CASSSRTVLNSPLHF,TGTGCCAGCAGCTCCCGGACAGTCTTGAATTCACCCCTCCACTTT
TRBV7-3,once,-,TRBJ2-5,CASSLSGSLSTETQYF,TGTGCCAGCAGCTTAAGCGGGTCCTTATCAACAGAGACCCAGTACTTC
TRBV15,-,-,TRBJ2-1,CATSRARGYNEQFF,TGTGCCACCAGCAGAGCGAGGGGGTACAATGAGCAGTTCTTC
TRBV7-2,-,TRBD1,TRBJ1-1,CASSFGRGPTEAFF,TGTGCCAGCAGTTTCGGTAGGGGGCCCACTGAAGCTTTCTTT
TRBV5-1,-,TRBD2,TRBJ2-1,CASSFSGGPYNEQFF,TGCGCCAGCAGCTTCAGCGGGGGACCCTACAATGAGCAGTTCTTC
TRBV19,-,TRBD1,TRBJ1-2,CASKRFQGQGGGYTF,TGTGCCAGTAAAAGGTTCCAGGGACAGGGAGGCGGCTACACCTTC
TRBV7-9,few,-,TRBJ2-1,CASSLLQQAYNEQFF,TGTGCCAGCAGCTTACTACAGCAGGCCTACAATGAGCAGTTCTTC
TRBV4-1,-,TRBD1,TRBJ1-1,CASSQGMMDRGGTEAFF,TGCGCCAGCAGCCAAGGAATGATGGACAGGGGCGGCACTGAAGCTTTCTTT
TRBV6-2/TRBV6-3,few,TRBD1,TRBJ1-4,CASSRAGTAATNEKLFF,TGTGCCAGCAGTCGTGCCGGGACAGCAGCAACTAATGAAAAACTGTTTTTT
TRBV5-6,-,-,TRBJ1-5,CASSLEGSQPQHF,TGTGCCAGCAGCTTGGAAGGGAGTCAGCCCCAGCATTTT
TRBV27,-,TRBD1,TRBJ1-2,CASRRTGYIYGYTF,TGTGCCAGCAGGCGGACAGGGTATATCTATGGCTACACCTTC
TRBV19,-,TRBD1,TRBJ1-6,CASREILRDRNSPLHF,TGTGCCAGTAGGGAGATCCTCCGGGACAGGAATTCACCCCTCCACTTT
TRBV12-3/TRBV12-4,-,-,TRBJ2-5,CASSLGTPGTQYF,TGTGCCAGCAGTCTCGGGACTCCAGGGACCCAGTACTTC